This TCR beta chain emerged from a study of blood T cell repertoires in COVID-19. For the study at large: The United States, Italy and Spain provided the acute and convalescent COVID-19 samples. T cells, B-cell-depleted T cells, or PBMCs provided the cDNA or gDNA that served as material.

Germline values: CDR1 DFQATT, CDR2 SNEGSKA (reference sequence). V trimming: 3 bases; J trimming: 6 bases; junction bases outside the gene matches: 4. CDR3 length: 12 amino acids. This clone was seen a single time. Authors' analysis steps: Researchers report that nucleated cell counts were estimated from reference gene primer amplification. The repertoire was sequenced with immunoSEQ multiplex PCR; TCRdb's copy has only in-frame clones and lacks some. The DNA was the basis for D and trimming; V, J and clone size are from that table. The sample lists about 160,000 clones; approximately 80% were seen once.

The sample comprised peripheral blood. The chain joins TRBV20-1 to TRBJ1-2; TRBD1 agrees at 7 bases. The TCR comes from a woman aged 35 to 49 with COVID-19, enrolled during active disease. The CDR3 here is CSASEGADGYTF. CDR3 sequence (DNA): TGCAGTGCTAGTGAGGGGGCTGATGGCTACACCTTC.